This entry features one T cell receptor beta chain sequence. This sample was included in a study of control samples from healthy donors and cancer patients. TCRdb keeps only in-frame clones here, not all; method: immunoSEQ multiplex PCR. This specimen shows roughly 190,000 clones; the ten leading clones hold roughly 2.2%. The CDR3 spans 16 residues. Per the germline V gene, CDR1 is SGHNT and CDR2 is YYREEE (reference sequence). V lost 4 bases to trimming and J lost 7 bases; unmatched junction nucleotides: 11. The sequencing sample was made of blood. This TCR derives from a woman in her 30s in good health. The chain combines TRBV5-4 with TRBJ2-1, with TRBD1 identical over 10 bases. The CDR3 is CASSPNRDRGNNEQFF. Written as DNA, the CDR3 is TGTGCCAGCAGCCCCAACCGGGACAGGGGTAATAATGAGCAGTTCTTC.